The rows below give T cell receptor beta chains drawn from one sample of a study of molecular identifiers for immune sequencing clone quantification. TCRdb called the PCR reads again in MiXCR, with one record for every CDR3 protein. The sample includes 85,000 to 100,000 distinct CDR3 sequences, 20% to 25% of them seen just once. The sample comprised naive CD8+ T cells from blood, with Jurkat cell RNA spiked in. Receptors originate from a human donor in good health. Some libraries in this study had Jurkat cell RNA spiked in. The CDR3 runs from the conserved cysteine through the conserved F or W. Each record gives: CDR3 protein, D gene, J gene, V gene. D genes are given only for firm matches.

cdr3_aa: CASSHSGAGEAFF
d_call: NA
j_call: TRBJ1-1
v_call: TRBV6-5

cdr3_aa: CASSDGAGAGGLNTEAFF
d_call: TRBD1
j_call: TRBJ1-1
v_call: TRBV2

cdr3_aa: CASSYSAGREKARELFF
d_call: TRBD2
j_call: TRBJ2-2
v_call: TRBV6-5

cdr3_aa: CASSIPTGELFF
d_call: NA
j_call: TRBJ2-2
v_call: TRBV9

cdr3_aa: CASSHSTGEKGGAYEQYF
d_call: NA
j_call: TRBJ2-7
v_call: TRBV7-9

cdr3_aa: CASSQDPTYEQYF
d_call: NA
j_call: TRBJ2-7
v_call: TRBV4-1

cdr3_aa: CASSQVKTGSYEQYF
d_call: TRBD1
j_call: TRBJ2-7
v_call: TRBV4-1

cdr3_aa: CASRVSYEQYF
d_call: NA
j_call: TRBJ2-7
v_call: TRBV2

cdr3_aa: CASSLLTGTSPTDTQYF
d_call: TRBD2
j_call: TRBJ2-3
v_call: TRBV7-6

cdr3_aa: CATSDSTWGEQFF
d_call: NA
j_call: TRBJ2-1
v_call: TRBV24-1

cdr3_aa: CASSLIAGLLFF
d_call: NA
j_call: TRBJ1-4
v_call: TRBV7-9

cdr3_aa: CASSQSPGLAGSLGEQFF
d_call: TRBD2
j_call: TRBJ2-1
v_call: TRBV4-2

cdr3_aa: CASSSLAGVTGELFF
d_call: TRBD2
j_call: TRBJ2-2
v_call: TRBV7-9

cdr3_aa: CASNISGGPTGTQYF
d_call: TRBD2
j_call: TRBJ2-3
v_call: TRBV13

cdr3_aa: CASSLSDTGNTIYF
d_call: NA
j_call: TRBJ1-3
v_call: TRBV7-2

cdr3_aa: CASSQDRRTTNGKLFF
d_call: NA
j_call: TRBJ1-4
v_call: TRBV4-2

cdr3_aa: CASRTTGELFF
d_call: NA
j_call: TRBJ2-2
v_call: TRBV6-5

cdr3_aa: CASSVLAGGRTDTQYF
d_call: TRBD2
j_call: TRBJ2-3
v_call: TRBV9

cdr3_aa: CASSQDRGGSNEQFF
d_call: NA
j_call: TRBJ2-1
v_call: TRBV4-3

cdr3_aa: CSARGLGTGELFF
d_call: NA
j_call: TRBJ2-2
v_call: TRBV20-1